The present TCR beta chain was sequenced within a study of graft-versus-host responses after intestinal transplantation. The germline V gene has CDR1 MNHEY and CDR2 SVGAGI. This CDR3 has 13 residues. V was trimmed by 10 bases and J by 5 bases, leaving 17 bases between them. Clones were sequenced by immunoSEQ multiplex PCR, and TCRdb holds only the in-frame ones, with some missing. The table has approximately 24,000 clones, over 85% seen once; the top ten hold about 0.8%. The sequencing used PBMCs, collected 30 days after intestinal transplant. The rearrangement joins TRBV6-5 to TRBJ1-2; D is possibly TRBD1 (6 bases). The origin of this receptor is a human patient who received an intestinal transplant, so some T cells may come from the graft donor. CDR3 DNA: TGTGCCACTTCTATCGGGACACTATATGGCTACACCTTC. It translates to CATSIGTLYGYTF.